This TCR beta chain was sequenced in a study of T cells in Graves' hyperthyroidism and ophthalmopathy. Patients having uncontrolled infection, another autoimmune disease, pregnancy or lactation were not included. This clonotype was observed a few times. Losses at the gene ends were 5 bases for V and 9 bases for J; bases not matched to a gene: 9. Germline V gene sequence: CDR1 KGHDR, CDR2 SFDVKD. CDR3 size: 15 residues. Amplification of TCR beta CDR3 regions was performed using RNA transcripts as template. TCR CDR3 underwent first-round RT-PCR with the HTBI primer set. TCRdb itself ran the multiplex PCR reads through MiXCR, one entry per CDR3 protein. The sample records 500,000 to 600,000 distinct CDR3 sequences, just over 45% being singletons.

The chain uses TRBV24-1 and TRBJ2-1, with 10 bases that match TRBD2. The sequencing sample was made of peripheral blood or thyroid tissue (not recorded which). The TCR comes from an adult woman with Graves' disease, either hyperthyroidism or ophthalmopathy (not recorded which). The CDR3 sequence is CATSVVSGRISEQFF. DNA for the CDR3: TGTGCCACCAGTGTTGTTAGCGGGAGGATTAGTGAGCAGTTCTTC.